The entry that follows covers one TCR beta chain sequence. What it binds is not known. This specimen belongs to a study of T cell repertoires in cytomegalovirus infection. TCRdb re-called the reads through MiXCR, storing one row per CDR3 protein. The profile shows roughly 800,000 distinct CDR3 sequences, approximately 32% of them singletons. Trimming at V came to 5 bases and at J to 6 bases, leaving 7 bases not matched to a gene. The CDR3 covers 15 residues. CDR1 is SGHAT, CDR2 FQNNGV, per germline. The specimen comprised cultured CD8+ T cells from PBMCs, sampled from culture after CMV antigen stimulation. This receptor was taken from a human donor in good health (CMV status not recorded). Some clones in this sample may be carry-over from other donors' samples. V gene TRBV11-2 combines with J gene TRBJ2-3; 11 bases line up with TRBD1. The CDR3 coding sequence is TGTGCCAGCAGCAGGGGACAGGGGGGCCGGGATACGCAGTATTTT. This sequence encodes CASSRGQGGRDTQYF.